The present T cell receptor (beta chain) was sequenced within a study of graft-versus-host responses after intestinal transplantation. Study information: Grafts that recipients had were multivisceral, liver-intestinal, or isolated intestinal transplants. Anti-thymocyte globulin induction, then tacrolimus and steroids for about three years, went to all recipients. Findings of the study overall: Recipient-marrow GvH clones were detected, some having first appeared in ileum or blood. Patients with graft-donor T cell macrochimerism had high graft-versus-host to host-versus-graft clonal ratios in allografts.

The table came from immunoSEQ multiplex PCR; TCRdb's copy has only in-frame clones and leaves some out. The table has more than 70,000 clones, roughly 90% seen once. The germline gives CDR1 MNHNS, CDR2 SASEGT. This CDR3 spans 14 amino acids. V was trimmed by 6 bases and J by 4 bases, leaving 13 bases between them. A remark on this clone: What it binds is not known.

J is TRBJ1-5 and V is TRBV6-1; D is perhaps TRBD1 (6 bases). This sequence originates from a human donor who was the organ donor for an intestinal transplant. The sequencing here drew on unstimulated CD8+ T cells sorted from spleen or lymph node cells, taken before transplant. The CDR3 coding sequence is TGTGCCAGCAGAGCCGGGACAACAAATCAGCCCCAGCATTTT. This encodes CASRAGTTNQPQHF.